These T cell receptor beta chains were read from a single sample in a study of blood T cell repertoires in COVID-19. Profiling relied on immunoSEQ multiplex PCR, and the TCRdb table lists in-frame clones only, not all of them. The sample consists of some 50,000 clones, roughly 82% of them appearing once. Sequenced input: peripheral blood. These receptors originate from a human donor in a cohort sampled during active COVID-19. CDR3s include the opening cysteine and the closing phenylalanine or tryptophan. Each record gives: clone size, D gene, J gene, V gene, CDR3 protein, CDR3 DNA. D genes are given only for firm matches. Size values are once, few and many counts, or a class for expanded clones, and some rows have none.

once | NA | TRBJ1-2 | TRBV2 | CASNPGGPGYGYTF | TGTGCCAGCAACCCGGGGGGTCCGGGCTATGGCTACACCTTC
NA | TRBD1 | TRBJ1-5 | TRBV5-8 | CASSPDRGPDQPQHF | TGTGCCAGCAGCCCGGACAGGGGGCCCGATCAGCCCCAGCATTTT
NA | TRBD2 | TRBJ2-1 | TRBV19 | CASSIDPLAGRNNEQFF | TGTGCCAGTAGTATAGATCCCCTAGCGGGCAGAAACAATGAGCAGTTCTTC
NA | NA | TRBJ2-1 | TRBV5-4 | CASSLDPGYNEQFF | TGTGCCAGCAGCTTGGATCCAGGGTATAATGAGCAGTTCTTC
once | TRBD2 | TRBJ2-5 | TRBV9 | CASSESPGGLKQETQYF | TGTGCCAGCAGCGAGTCCCCGGGGGGACTCAAACAAGAGACCCAGTACTTC
NA | TRBD1 | TRBJ2-2 | TRBV4-1 | CASSPMGQGANTGELFF | TGCGCCAGCAGCCCGATGGGACAGGGGGCGAACACCGGGGAGCTGTTTTTT
NA | NA | TRBJ1-1 | TRBV19 | CATAQGYTEAFF | TGTGCCACCGCACAGGGCTACACTGAAGCTTTCTTT
NA | NA | TRBJ2-6 | TRBV28 | CASSLSGASGANVLTF | TGTGCCAGCTCACTTTCAGGGGCCTCTGGGGCCAACGTCCTGACTTTC
NA | NA | TRBJ1-3 | TRBV29-1 | CSVEGGLGPGGNTIYF | TGCAGCGTTGAAGGAGGTTTGGGGCCTGGAGGAAACACCATATATTTT
NA | TRBD2 | TRBJ2-1 | TRBV24-1 | CATSDPGLEAGEQFF | TGTGCCACCAGTGACCCGGGACTAGAAGCCGGGGAGCAGTTCTTC
NA | TRBD1 | TRBJ2-7 | TRBV5-1 | CASSLRTPGQGYEQYF | TGCGCCAGCAGCTTGCGGACCCCGGGACAGGGCTACGAGCAGTACTTC
NA | TRBD1 | TRBJ2-1 | TRBV19 | CASSIDRDRGYNEQFF | TGTGCCAGTAGTATAGATCGGGACAGGGGTTACAATGAGCAGTTCTTC
NA | NA | TRBJ2-4 | TRBV7-2 | CASSFKDSKNIQYF | TGTGCCAGCAGCTTTAAGGACTCGAAAAACATTCAGTACTTC
NA | TRBD2 | TRBJ2-1 | TRBV6-1 | CASSDGLAAAGSYNEQFF | TGTGCCAGCAGTGACGGACTAGCGGCTGCCGGGTCCTACAATGAGCAGTTCTTC
NA | TRBD2 | TRBJ2-1 | TRBV9 | CASSGGGSSYNEQFF | TGTGCCAGCAGCGGGGGGGGGAGCTCCTACAATGAGCAGTTCTTC
once | NA | TRBJ2-1 | TRBV2 | CASSGGLKLVNEQFF | TGTGCCAGCAGTGGCGGTCTCAAATTGGTGAATGAGCAGTTCTTC
NA | TRBD1 | TRBJ1-1 | TRBV7-6 | CASSLSQGARTEAFF | TGTGCCAGCAGCCTATCACAGGGGGCTCGTACTGAAGCTTTCTTT
NA | TRBD1 | TRBJ1-1 | TRBV29-1 | CSVSLRDSEAFF | TGCAGCGTAAGCCTCCGGGACAGTGAAGCTTTCTTT
NA | NA | TRBJ1-2 | TRBV11-2 | CASSLERDSNYGYTF | TGTGCCAGCAGTCTAGAAAGGGACTCTAACTATGGCTACACCTTC
NA | NA | TRBJ2-7 | TRBV7-9 | CASSLFRSGANEQYF | TGTGCCAGCAGCTTATTCAGGTCAGGGGCCAACGAGCAGTACTTC
NA | TRBD2 | TRBJ2-1 | TRBV18 | CASSTLLAGQYNEQFF | TGTGCCAGCTCAACCTTACTAGCGGGACAATACAATGAGCAGTTCTTC
NA | TRBD2 | TRBJ2-7 | TRBV24-1 | CAEREPSYEQYF | TGTGCCGAGCGGGAGCCCTCCTACGAGCAGTACTTC
NA | NA | TRBJ2-3 | TRBV7-8 | CASSPLALDTQYF | TGTGCCAGCAGCCCATTAGCGCTAGATACGCAGTATTTT
NA | NA | TRBJ1-5 | TRBV6-1 | CASSEAKTGPWEPQHF | TGTGCCAGCAGTGAAGCGAAGACAGGTCCCTGGGAGCCCCAGCATTTT
NA | TRBD2 | TRBJ2-1 | TRBV6-1 | CASSGRTSGGANNEQFF | TGTGCCAGCAGTGGACGGACTAGCGGGGGGGCCAATAATGAGCAGTTCTTC
NA | NA | TRBJ1-1 | TRBV30 | CAWVMNTEAFF | TGTGCCTGGGTTATGAACACTGAAGCTTTCTTT
once | NA | TRBJ1-1 | TRBV14 | CASRQGMNTEAFF | TGTGCCAGCAGACAGGGCATGAACACTGAAGCTTTCTTT
NA | NA | TRBJ2-3 | TRBV7-8 | CASSLDIMIWQSSTDTQYF | TGTGCCAGCAGCTTAGATATAATGATTTGGCAGTCTAGCACAGATACGCAGTATTTT
NA | TRBD1 | TRBJ1-2 | TRBV5-1 | CASSLAGQGAGTF | TGCGCCAGCAGCTTGGCCGGACAGGGGGCGGGTACCTTC
NA | NA | TRBJ1-2 | TRBV5-4 | CASREVSNYGYTF | TGTGCCAGCCGAGAGGTCAGCAACTATGGCTACACCTTC
NA | NA | TRBJ1-5 | TRBV18 | CASSPVRDRNQPQHF | TGTGCCAGCTCACCAGTCCGGGATCGCAATCAGCCCCAGCATTTT
once | NA | TRBJ1-1 | TRBV19 | CASSIAGPNTEAFF | TGTGCCAGTAGTATAGCTGGGCCGAACACTGAAGCTTTCTTT
NA | NA | TRBJ2-7 | TRBV6-2/TRBV6-3 | CASSYSRGEASYEQYF | TGTGCCAGCAGTTACTCCAGAGGGGAGGCCTCATACGAGCAGTACTTC
NA | NA | TRBJ2-7 | TRBV3-1/TRBV3-2 | CASSQSSYEQYF | TGTGCCAGCAGCCAATCTTCGTACGAGCAGTACTTC
once | TRBD1 | TRBJ1-1 | TRBV14 | CASSRRQGAATEAFF | TGTGCCAGCAGCCGCAGACAGGGGGCTGCCACTGAAGCTTTCTTT
NA | NA | TRBJ2-7 | TRBV27 | CASSLSAPTGSEQYF | TGTGCCAGCAGTTTATCTGCTCCAACAGGGAGCGAGCAGTACTTC
NA | NA | TRBJ1-3 | TRBV27 | CASSSWAGGNTIYF | TGTGCCAGCAGTTCCTGGGCAGGGGGAAACACCATATATTTT
NA | NA | TRBJ1-2 | TRBV6-1 | CASSEDFRVNYGYTF | TGTGCCAGCAGTGAAGATTTTAGAGTTAACTATGGCTACACCTTC
once | NA | TRBJ2-7 | TRBV10-3 | CAISGGTEKAYEQYF | TGTGCCATCAGTGGCGGGACCGAGAAAGCCTACGAGCAGTACTTC
NA | TRBD2 | TRBJ2-3 | TRBV9 | CASSRAGGGTDTQYF | TGTGCCAGCAGCCGGGCGGGAGGGGGCACAGATACGCAGTATTTT
once | TRBD1 | TRBJ1-5 | TRBV19 | CASSQIGQGEQPQHF | TGTGCCAGTAGTCAAATTGGACAGGGTGAGCAGCCCCAGCATTTT
NA | NA | TRBJ1-1 | TRBV5-6 | CASSYIPRSNTEAFF | TGTGCCAGCAGCTACATACCCCGATCGAACACTGAAGCTTTCTTT